One and the same sample provided the 12 T cell receptor beta chains below, sequenced in a study of Ad26.COV2.S vaccination and SARS-CoV-2 variants. Sequencing was performed with immunoSEQ multiplex PCR; in TCRdb, only in-frame clones are kept and a portion is missing. The sample has approximately 240,000 clones, roughly 90% seen once. As for treatment: approximately 18 received Ad26.COV2.S at low or high dose, single or two shots; several received placebo; per-sample allocation not given. Repertoires come from day 63 after the first vaccine or placebo injection. The sample was peripheral blood, taken in a trial of Ad26.COV2.S vaccine versus placebo. These receptors all stem from a person between 18 and 65 years old who received the Ad26.COV2.S COVID-19 vaccine or a placebo.

This chain connects TRBV18 to TRBJ2-6; no definite D call. V gave up 2 bases and J gave up 2 bases, with 7 bases separating them. The CDR3 runs 15 residues. Germline V lookup: CDR1 KGHSH, CDR2 LQKENI. This chain's CDR3 is CASSPGPPGANVLTF. The CDR3 DNA reads as TGTGCCAGCTCACCAGGCCCCCCTGGGGCCAACGTCCTGACTTTC.

This chain joins TRBV30 and TRBJ1-1, with D unresolved. The germline gives CDR1 GTSNPN, CDR2 SVGIG (reference sequence). There are 14 residues in the CDR3. The germline V and J ends were trimmed by 0 bases and 3 bases, with 11 bases remaining between them. CDR3 sequence reads: CAWSVGAGYTEAFF. In DNA form, the CDR3 reads TGTGCCTGGAGTGTGGGAGCGGGTTACACTGAAGCTTTCTTT.

V is TRBV10-1 and J is TRBJ1-1, with TRBD1 as a possible D gene (6 bases). Germline CDR1 WNHNN, CDR2 SYGVQD (reference sequence). The length of the CDR3 is 20 residues. Between the trimmed V and J ends, which lost 7 bases and 4 bases, there was a span of 34 bases. CDR3 nucleotide sequence: TGCGCCAGCACCCGTGCAGGGGAGGCCACCCCGGCTACCTTGTGCACTGAAGCTTTCTTT. Its protein is CASTRAGEATPATLCTEAFF.

This clone was picked up a small number of times. The V and J genes are TRBV5-1 and TRBJ1-1; 7 positions match TRBD1. With V trimmed by 8 bases and J by 1 base, 5 bases remained unmatched. The CDR3 spans 13 residues. Germline CDR1 SGHRS, CDR2 YFSETQ. CDR3 sequence reads: CASQRQGNTEAFF. The CDR3 DNA sequence: TGCGCCAGTCAGCGACAGGGGAACACTGAAGCTTTCTTT.

This chain links TRBV11-2 with TRBJ2-5; 13 positions match TRBD2. The germline CDR1 and CDR2 sequences are SGHAT and FQNNGV. This CDR3 is 16 amino acids long. V trimming: 6 bases; J trimming: 4 bases; junction bases outside the gene matches: 8. This CDR3 reads CASRSLAGGLGETQYF. DNA of the CDR3: TGTGCCAGCAGATCACTAGCGGGGGGGCTAGGAGAGACCCAGTACTTC.

Here the CDR3 DNA reads TGCAGCGGCTGGGACGGAAAAGGGGAGCAGTACTTC. Translated: CSGWDGKGEQYF. V gene TRBV29-1 combines with J gene TRBJ2-7; D tentatively reads TRBD1 or TRBD2 (5 bases each). The CDR3 extends over 12 amino acids. The ends were cut back, 7 bases at V and 7 bases at J, with 17 bases in the middle. Per the germline V gene, CDR1 is SQVTM and CDR2 is ANQGSEA.

The rearrangement uses TRBV4-3 and TRBJ2-7, with D perhaps matching TRBD2 (6 bases). The germline gives CDR1 LGHNA, CDR2 YSLEER. The CDR3 totals 16 residues. Trimming left V 2 bases short and J 1 base short, with 15 bases between. The CDR3 DNA follows: TGCGCCAGCAGCCAAAACGAAGGGACTTTGTCCTACGAGCAGTACTTC. It codes for CASSQNEGTLSYEQYF.

V and J are TRBV5-4 and TRBJ2-7, with 8 bases matching TRBD1. The CDR3 sequence is 13 residues long. The germline CDR1 and CDR2 sequences are SGHNT and YYREEE (reference sequence). The trim removed 4 bases at V and 7 bases at J, leaving 7 bases unmatched. The CDR3 nucleotides are TGTGCCAGCAGCGGCGGACAGGGAGCAGAGCAGTACTTC. Protein sequence: CASSGGQGAEQYF.

This chain connects TRBV3-1 (or the pseudogene TRBV3-2) to TRBJ2-2; D uncertain. CDR3 size: 15 residues. The V gene's germline CDR1 is LGHDT and CDR2 YNNKEL (reference sequence). V was pared by 1 base and J by 5 bases, with 11 bases between. CDR3 region: CASSQGLYPTGELFF. The CDR3 DNA is TGTGCCAGCAGCCAAGGACTGTACCCTACCGGGGAGCTGTTTTTT.

The rearrangement joins TRBV10-1 to TRBJ2-3; TRBD2 is a possible D gene (5 bases). The CDR3 contains 13 residues. In germline, CDR1 is WNHNN, CDR2 SYGVQD (reference sequence). The V end was cut by 4 bases, the J end by 4 bases, with 9 bases between. The CDR3 here is CASSGGAADTQYF. The DNA for the CDR3 is TGCGCCAGCAGTGGGGGAGCAGCAGATACGCAGTATTTT.

This chain connects TRBV3-1 (or the pseudogene TRBV3-2) to TRBJ1-6; no definite D call. This CDR3 region has 14 residues. V was trimmed by 4 bases and J by 7 bases, leaving 11 bases between them. The germline V gene encodes CDR1 LGHDT and CDR2 YNNKEL (reference sequence). CDR3 residues: CASSRAEGNSPLHF. In DNA, the CDR3 is TGTGCCAGCAGCCGGGCGGAGGGCAATTCACCCCTCCACTTT.

The chain has TRBV30 and TRBJ1-2; D gene ambiguous. There are 13 residues in the CDR3. Germline CDR1 and CDR2: GTSNPN and SVGIG (reference sequence). Trimming pared 1 base from V and 0 bases from J, leaving 6 bases between. The CDR3 loop is CAWSASSNYGYTF. CDR3 nucleotides: TGTGCCTGGAGTGCCAGTTCTAACTATGGCTACACCTTC.